This T cell receptor (beta chain) was sequenced during a study of blood T cell repertoires in COVID-19. Per the study methods: Reference gene primers were amplified, and this amplification served to estimate nucleated cell counts. Some clones are missing from TCRdb's copy, which holds only in-frame ones; the method was immunoSEQ multiplex PCR. D and trimming come from the DNA, and the V and J calls and clone size come from that table. Found here are roughly 200,000 clones, more than 75% of them singletons; the top ten hold 6.2%. The CDR3 is made up of 15 amino acids. J was trimmed by 4 bases and V by 1 base; bases with no gene match: 6. Per germline, CDR1 SGHAT and CDR2 FQNNGV.

Sequences were obtained from peripheral blood. This TCR came from a man aged 55 to 70 who had recovered from COVID-19. The J gene is TRBJ1-1, the V gene TRBV11-2; TRBD1 matches at 7 bases. The CDR3 reads CASSLVSTGFTEAFF. CDR3 sequence (DNA): TGTGCCAGCAGCTTAGTTTCGACAGGGTTCACTGAAGCTTTCTTT.